What follows are 30 T cell receptor beta chains derived from one specimen sequenced in a study of blood T cell repertoires in COVID-19. Some clones are missing from TCRdb's copy, which holds only in-frame ones; the method was immunoSEQ multiplex PCR. The sample holds around 470,000 clones, around 90% seen once. Sequencing was performed on PBMCs or T cells enriched from blood (not recorded which). The receptors were sampled from a man aged 18 to 29 who had recovered from COVID-19.

This chain links TRBV10-3 with TRBJ2-3, with D hard to call. Germline V gene data show CDR1 as ENHRY and CDR2 as SYGVKD. Trimming left V 4 bases short and J 0 bases short, with 8 bases between. This CDR3 comprises 14 residues. As DNA, the CDR3 is TGTGCCATCAGTGCCCTAGAGAGCACAGATACGCAGTATTTT. This encodes CAISALESTDTQYF.

The V gene is TRBV27, the J gene TRBJ2-7, with 9 bases aligning to TRBD1. The CDR3 has 15 residues. Germline CDR1 reads MNHEY; CDR2 reads SMNVEV (reference sequence). V lost 4 bases, J lost 5 bases, and 9 bases stayed unmatched. The CDR3 here is CASSSPDRGGNEQYF. The CDR3 coding sequence is TGTGCCAGCAGTTCCCCGGACAGGGGCGGAAACGAGCAGTACTTC.

V is TRBV11-3 and J is TRBJ1-6; D gene uncertain. The CDR3 has 12 residues. Germline V gene sequence: CDR1 SGHNT, CDR2 YENEEA. Trimming stripped 5 bases from V and 8 bases from J, with 7 bases between. As DNA, the CDR3 is TGTGCCAGCAGCGAGGGATATTCACCCCTCCACTTT. It translates to CASSEGYSPLHF. Variable domain in full (rest from reference TRBV11-3 and TRBJ1-6): EAGVVQSPRYKIIEKKQPVAFWCNPISGHNTLYWYLQNLGQGPELLIRYENEEAVDDSQLPKDRFSAERLKGVDSTLKIQPAELGDSAVYLCASSEGYSPLHFGNGTRLTVT.

This clone was recorded once. This CDR3 is CASRGTDSYGYTF. The DNA for the CDR3 is TGTGCCAGCAGGGGGACAGACAGCTATGGCTACACCTTC. The chain is built from TRBV6-5 and TRBJ1-2; 7 bases line up with TRBD1. Germline V gene lookup returns CDR1 MNHEY and CDR2 SVGAGI. V gave up 6 bases and J gave up 4 bases; unmatched junction bases: 5. CDR3 length: 13 residues.

This rearrangement joins TRBV5-5 to TRBJ2-5; TRBD1 agrees at 8 bases. The CDR3 is 17 residues long. Trimming took 4 bases from V and 2 from J; bases not matched to a gene: 13. Germline loops: CDR1 SGHKS, CDR2 YYEKEE (reference sequence). This CDR3 is CASSPMALRTGQETQYF. The CDR3 DNA is TGTGCCAGCAGCCCCATGGCCCTCCGGACAGGGCAAGAGACCCAGTACTTC.

CDR3 protein: CASSPRTSGDPLAETQYF. Written as DNA, the CDR3 is TGTGCCAGCAGCCCGCGGACTAGCGGGGACCCCTTGGCAGAGACCCAGTACTTC. The chain recombines TRBV7-9 with TRBJ2-5; 12 bases match TRBD2. The CDR3 is made up of 18 amino acids. Germline V CDR1 and CDR2: SEHNR, FQNEAQ (reference sequence). The ends lost 5 bases at V and 4 bases at J; junction bases unmatched: 14.

Here the CDR3 reads CASSEVQHMNTEAFF. The CDR3 DNA sequence: TGTGCCAGCAGTGAAGTACAACACATGAACACTGAAGCTTTCTTT. V and J are TRBV6-1 and TRBJ1-1; D is unclear. Germline lookup yields CDR1 MNHNS and CDR2 SASEGT. This CDR3 contains 15 residues. V shed 1 base and J shed 0 bases, with 9 bases lying between them.

This sequence joins TRBV7-9 and TRBJ1-1; 7 bases line up with TRBD1. The CDR3 loop spans 16 amino acids. The ends lost 7 bases at V and 1 base at J; junction bases unmatched: 12. Germline CDR1 and CDR2: SEHNR and FQNEAQ (reference sequence). Written as DNA, the CDR3 is TGTGCCAGCACCGAGGATCCGGGACAGCAGAACACTGAAGCTTTCTTT. Amino acids: CASTEDPGQQNTEAFF.

The CDR3 reads CASSEAEGLSEETQYF. CDR3 DNA: TGTGCCAGCAGTGAAGCGGAGGGCTTATCGGAGGAGACCCAGTACTTC. V is TRBV2 and J is TRBJ2-5, with a weak D call TRBD2 (6 bases). The germline V and J ends were trimmed by 0 bases and 5 bases, with 16 bases remaining between them. CDR1 is SNHLY, CDR2 FYNNEI, per germline. This CDR3 is built from 16 residues.

The chain is built from TRBV15 and TRBJ1-2; 8 bases fit TRBD1. After removal of 1 base from V and 8 bases from J, the junction contained 15 bases not matched to a gene. This CDR3 is built from 17 residues. Germline V gene lookup returns CDR1 LNHNV and CDR2 YYDKDF (reference sequence). CDR3 loop: CATSRAKVLDREGGYTF. CDR3 DNA: TGTGCCACCAGCAGAGCAAAAGTTCTGGACAGGGAGGGAGGCTACACCTTC.

V is TRBV6-9 and J is TRBJ2-1; unclear D gene. Deletions cut 9 bases from V and 7 bases from J, with 13 bases between. The germline CDR1 and CDR2 sequences are MNHGY and SVAAGI. CDR3 size: 12 residues. CDR3 DNA sequence: TGTGCCAGTTGGAGACTGAGGAATGAGCAGTTCTTC. Translated, it gives CASWRLRNEQFF.

This clone was observed a few times. Other nucleotide sequences in the sample specify the same CDR3. The chain recombines TRBV12-3 or TRBV12-4 with TRBJ1-1; TRBD1 might be the D (6 bases). The V gene lost 5 bases and the J gene lost 7 bases, with 8 bases spanning the gap. This CDR3 has 11 amino acids. DNA for the CDR3: TGTGCCAGCAGTCTGACAGGTGAAGCTTTCTTT. It is translated as CASSLTGEAFF.

The chain couples TRBV9 to TRBJ1-3; D is perhaps TRBD1 (5 bases). Germline CDR1 and CDR2: SGDLS and YYNGEE. The CDR3 contains 15 residues. V was trimmed by 0 bases and J by 0 bases, leaving 7 bases between them. CDR3 DNA: TGTGCCAGCAGCGTAGGGGACTACTCTGGAAACACCATATATTTT. It yields the protein CASSVGDYSGNTIYF. Using reference TRBV9 and TRBJ1-3 for the parts outside the CDR3, the full variable domain is DSGVTQTPKHLITATGQRVTLRCSPRSGDLSVYWYQQSLDQGLQFLIQYYNGEERAKGNILERFSAQQFPDLHSELNLSSLELGDSALYFCASSVGDYSGNTIYFGEGSWLTVV.

Notes on this clone: The junction does not match germline at one end; this may be a read error. V is TRBV2 and J is TRBJ2-1, with D possibly matching TRBD1 (5 bases). The CDR3 covers 11 residues. Germline values: CDR1 SNHLY, CDR2 FYNNEI. The CDR3 is CASILDKEQFF. In DNA form, the CDR3 reads TGTGCCAGCATATTGGACAAAGAGCAGTTCTTC.

Here the CDR3 reads CASVLRGTHNEQFF. CDR3 DNA sequence: TGTGCCAGCGTACTTCGGGGGACCCACAATGAGCAGTTCTTC. The chain uses TRBV2 and TRBJ2-1; D is possibly TRBD2 (6 bases). V was shortened by 8 bases and J by 5 bases, with 16 bases between the two germline ends. The CDR3 is 14 residues long. Germline CDR1 and CDR2: SNHLY and FYNNEI.

The rearrangement links TRBV5-1 to TRBJ2-5, with a weak D call TRBD2 (5 bases). Between the trimmed V and J ends, which lost 2 bases and 2 bases, there was a span of 16 bases. CDR3 length: 16 amino acids. CDR1 SGHRS and CDR2 YFSETQ come from the germline V gene. DNA for the CDR3: TGCGCCAGCAGCTTCCCTCAGGACTCAGATCAAGAGACCCAGTACTTC. It encodes CASSFPQDSDQETQYF.

A single count supports this clone. This sequence joins TRBV11-2 and TRBJ2-7; 10 nucleotides line up with TRBD1. This CDR3 region has 15 residues. With V trimmed by 3 bases and J by 0 bases, 2 bases remained unmatched. The germline CDR1 and CDR2 sequences are SGHAT and FQNNGV. The CDR3 DNA is TGTGCCAGCAGCTTCGGACAGGGGGGCTCCTACGAGCAGTACTTC. Protein sequence: CASSFGQGGSYEQYF.

The chain combines TRBV7-9 with TRBJ2-7, with D possibly being TRBD2 (7 bases). Germline-derived CDR1 and CDR2 are SEHNR and FQNEAQ (reference sequence). The ends were cut back, 4 bases at V and 7 bases at J, with 14 bases in the middle. This CDR3 has 13 residues. CDR3 in DNA: TGTGCCAGCAGCTACGAACAGGGAGGGGAGCAGTACTTC. It encodes CASSYEQGGEQYF.

V and J are TRBV29-1 and TRBJ2-1, with D unclear. The germline V gene has CDR1 SQVTM and CDR2 ANQGSEA. The CDR3 consists of 11 residues. Trimming took off 4 bases at V and 15 bases at J, with 16 bases between the two ends. The CDR3 coding sequence is TGCAGCGTTGCTGACAACAACGTTCCGTTCTTC. This encodes CSVADNNVPFF.

The J gene is TRBJ1-4, the V gene TRBV25-1, with 10 bases matching TRBD1. Losses at the gene ends were 1 base for V and 5 bases for J; bases not matched to a gene: 4. Germline CDR1 is MGHDK and CDR2 is SYGVNS. This CDR3 has 16 amino acids. CDR3 protein: CASSEWRGQGNEKLFF. DNA of the CDR3: TGTGCCAGCAGTGAATGGAGGGGACAGGGGAATGAAAAACTGTTTTTT.

The V and J genes are TRBV28 and TRBJ1-1; 9 nucleotides agree with TRBD1. V lost 4 bases to trimming and J lost 8 bases; unmatched junction nucleotides: 20. Germline V gene lookup returns CDR1 MDHEN and CDR2 SYDVKM. There are 18 residues in the CDR3. The CDR3 protein is CASSSLPGTGWYVGEAFF. The CDR3 DNA follows: TGTGCCAGCAGTTCCTTACCCGGGACAGGGTGGTATGTGGGAGAAGCTTTCTTT.

This chain links TRBV6-5 with TRBJ2-5; TRBD2 matches 11 bases. From germline, CDR1 is MNHEY and CDR2 SVGAGI. This CDR3 is built from 15 residues. Trimming removed 6 bases from V and 2 bases from J; junction bases left unmatched: 5. CDR3 amino acids: CASRHLAGGQETQYF. The CDR3 nucleotides read TGTGCCAGCAGGCACTTAGCGGGGGGGCAAGAGACCCAGTACTTC.

V gene TRBV2 combines with J gene TRBJ1-5; the D is unclear. CDR3 length: 14 residues. CDR1 SNHLY and CDR2 FYNNEI come from the germline V gene. V was cut by 6 bases and J by 0 bases, with 9 bases left in between. The CDR3 loop reads CASRSQSSNQPQHF. The CDR3, as DNA: TGTGCCAGCAGGTCTCAGTCTAGCAATCAGCCCCAGCATTTT.

The chain employs TRBV2 and TRBJ2-7; 7 bases are a match to TRBD2. Germline trimming cut 8 bases from V and 3 bases from J; bases unmatched to any gene: 7. The CDR3 runs 13 residues. Germline V CDR1 and CDR2: SNHLY, FYNNEI. CDR3 residues: CASRQSSGYEQYF. Here the CDR3 DNA reads TGTGCCAGCCGCCAATCTAGCGGCTACGAGCAGTACTTC.

This chain's CDR3 is CASSQAPASTEAFF. CDR3 bases: TGTGCCAGCAGCCAAGCGCCAGCGTCCACTGAAGCTTTCTTT. V and J are TRBV3-1 (or the pseudogene TRBV3-2) and TRBJ1-1; D not resolved. The CDR3 has 14 residues. The ends were cut back, 1 base at V and 4 bases at J, with 10 bases in the middle. Germline CDR1 reads LGHDT; CDR2 reads YNNKEL (reference sequence).

This clone was counted once. The V call is TRBV12-3 or TRBV12-4, the J call TRBJ1-5; D uncertain. Trimming stripped 4 bases from V and 4 bases from J, with 8 bases between. The CDR3 extends over 13 amino acids. The CDR3 loop reads CASSSRPNQPQHF. CDR3 sequence (DNA): TGTGCCAGCAGTTCCAGGCCGAATCAGCCCCAGCATTTT.

The V and J genes are TRBV13 and TRBJ2-7; no clear D gene. Trimming removed 4 bases at V and 2 bases at J, with 6 bases between. The V gene's germline CDR1 is PRHDT and CDR2 FYEKMQ (reference sequence). This CDR3 is built from 12 residues. CDR3 sequence (DNA): TGTGCCAGCAGCTCCCATGCCTACGAGCAGTACTTC. This gives the protein CASSSHAYEQYF. Supplemented by reference TRBV13 and TRBJ2-7, the full variable domain reads AAGVIQSPRHLIKEKRETATLKCYPIPRHDTVYWYQQGPGQDPQFLISFYEKMQSDKGSIPDRFSAQQFSDYHSELNMSSLELGDSALYFCASSSHAYEQYFGPGTRLTVT.

In DNA, the CDR3 is TGTGCCAGCAGTCACACAGGGGGCAACACTGAAGCTTTCTTT. Residues: CASSHTGGNTEAFF. The chain combines TRBV7-2 with TRBJ1-1, with 9 nucleotides matching TRBD1. V lost 6 bases, J lost 2 bases, and 4 bases stayed unmatched. The CDR3 is 14 amino acids. Germline assignment: CDR1 SGHTA and CDR2 FQGNSA.

The V and J genes are TRBV6-2 or TRBV6-3 and TRBJ2-1; D is ambiguous. CDR1 MNHEY and CDR2 SVGEGT come from the germline V gene. Trimming took 4 bases from V and 0 from J, leaving 7 bases between them. The CDR3 has 14 amino acids. CDR3 in DNA: TGTGCCAGCAGTTTAGCCCCCTCCTACAATGAGCAGTTCTTC. This gives the protein CASSLAPSYNEQFF.

This chain joins TRBV18 and TRBJ1-4, with 8 bases identical to TRBD1. The V gene's germline CDR1 is KGHSH and CDR2 LQKENI. This CDR3 spans 13 amino acids. Germline trimming cut 0 bases from V and 10 bases from J; bases unmatched to any gene: 1. The CDR3 reads CASSPPTGGKLFF. CDR3 bases: TGTGCCAGCTCACCACCCACAGGGGGAAAACTGTTTTTT.